These T cell receptor beta chains were read from a single sample in a study of blood T cell repertoires in COVID-19. Sequencing used immunoSEQ multiplex PCR; TCRdb keeps in-frame clones, though not all of them. The repertoire holds about 95,000 clones, with 81% as singletons. Sequenced input: peripheral blood. The receptors originated from a man at least 80 years old with active or convalescent COVID-19. CDR3s include the opening cysteine and the closing phenylalanine or tryptophan. D genes are given only for firm matches. For some rows the clone size is stated as once, few or many, or as a class when expanded; others skip it.

>.|TRBV7-9|TRBD2|TRBJ2-1|15
TGTGCCAGCAGCTCAGCGGGGGGGCTCTACAATGAGCAGTTCTTC
CASSSAGGLYNEQFF
>.|TRBV7-9|.|TRBJ2-3|15
TGTGCCAGCATACTAGGGCGGGGACCCACAGATACGCAGTATTTT
CASILGRGPTDTQYF
>.|TRBV20-1|.|TRBJ1-5|13
TGCAGTGCTAGTGACTCAGGGAATCAGCCCCAGCATTTT
CSASDSGNQPQHF
>.|TRBV19|TRBD2|TRBJ2-6|18
TGTGCCAGTAGTCCCCACCGGGGGGTTAGCTCTGGGGCCAACGTCCTGACTTTC
CASSPHRGVSSGANVLTF
>.|TRBV10-3|TRBD2|TRBJ2-3|16
TGTGCCATCAGTTTTGGGTCTAGCGGGGGGGTAGATACGCAGTATTTT
CAISFGSSGGVDTQYF
>.|TRBV27|.|TRBJ2-7|13
TGTGCCAGCAGTTTGTTTCTCTCCTACGAGCAGTACTTC
CASSLFLSYEQYF
>once|TRBV27|.|TRBJ1-2|16
TGTGCCAGCAGTTCTACAGGGATGGGGACTAACTATGGCTACACCTTC
CASSSTGMGTNYGYTF
>.|TRBV15|.|TRBJ2-3|14
TGTGCCACCAGCCGTGTGTTGAGGGCAGATACGCAGTATTTT
CATSRVLRADTQYF
>few|TRBV12-5|TRBD1|TRBJ2-7|14
TGTGCTAGTGGTCCCGGACAGGGTCTCTACGAGCAGTACTTC
CASGPGQGLYEQYF
>.|TRBV5-1|TRBD1|TRBJ1-6|16
TGCGCCAGCAGCTCTCAGGGGGCCAGCTATAATTCACCCCTCCACTTT
CASSSQGASYNSPLHF
>once|TRBV28|TRBD1|TRBJ1-3|15
TGTGCCAGCAGTTTCTCAGGGGGCGGTGGAAACACCATATATTTT
CASSFSGGGGNTIYF
>.|TRBV5-1|.|TRBJ2-1|15
TGCGCCAGCAGCCCGAGGGGGGGTTCTTACAATGAGCAGTTCTTC
CASSPRGGSYNEQFF
>.|TRBV5-1|.|TRBJ1-1|13
TGCGCCAGCAGCGTGGGTATGAACACTGAAGCTTTCTTT
CASSVGMNTEAFF
>.|TRBV6-5|TRBD1|TRBJ1-6|13
TGTGCCACCTGGACAGGGGAGGGTTCACCCCTCCACTTT
CATWTGEGSPLHF
>.|TRBV7-9|.|TRBJ1-2|16
TGTGCCAGCGGTAGCTTCCAGCCGTCCGACCCCCGTGGCTACACCTTC
CASGSFQPSDPRGYTF
>.|TRBV30|TRBD1|TRBJ1-2|15
TGTGCCTGGAGAGCCGGGCAGGGGGCTCACTATGGCTACACCTTC
CAWRAGQGAHYGYTF
>.|TRBV5-1|TRBD1|TRBJ1-6|14
TGCGCCAGCAGCCCCGACAGGGTCAATTCACCCCTCCACTTT
CASSPDRVNSPLHF
>.|TRBV12-3/TRBV12-4|.|TRBJ1-2|13
TGTGCCAGCAGAGCCACAGGAATCTATGGCTACACCTTC
CASRATGIYGYTF
>.|TRBV5-6|.|TRBJ1-5|16
TGTGCCAGCAGCGCAGATCAGGGCTCTGACAATCAGCCCCAGCATTTT
CASSADQGSDNQPQHF
>.|TRBV19|.|TRBJ1-2|14
TGTGCCAGTAGTATAGATCAGACTAACTATGGCTACACCTTC
CASSIDQTNYGYTF
>few|TRBV4-3|.|TRBJ1-4|15
TGCGCCAGCAGCCAAGGGTGGAATAGGGGTGAAAAACTGTTTTTT
CASSQGWNRGEKLFF
>.|TRBV6-2/TRBV6-3|.|TRBJ2-5|17
TGTGCCAGCAGCAGCCCAAAAACAGGACAGCCCCAAGAGACCCAGTACTTC
CASSSPKTGQPQETQYF
>.|TRBV11-2|TRBD1|TRBJ1-2|15
TGTGCCAGCAGCTCATCAGGGGGCGGGAACTATGGCTACACCTTC
CASSSSGGGNYGYTF
>few|TRBV7-6|.|TRBJ2-7|15
TGTGCCAGCAGCACCCGTCGAGGGGGTAGCTACGAGCAGTACTTC
CASSTRRGGSYEQYF
>.|TRBV5-1|TRBD1|TRBJ2-3|17
TGCGCCAGCAGCTTGGCCTCCGGGACAGGGGGCGGCGATACGCAGTATTTT
CASSLASGTGGGDTQYF
>.|TRBV20-1|TRBD2|TRBJ2-7|18
TGCAGTGCTAGTCAGCGACTAGCGGGGGCCCTACTCTCCTACGAGCAGTACTTC
CSASQRLAGALLSYEQYF
>once|TRBV3-1/TRBV3-2|TRBD1|TRBJ2-7|14
TGTGCCAGCAGCCAGTCCCGGGACAGGGTCGAGCAGTACTTC
CASSQSRDRVEQYF
>.|TRBV5-6|.|TRBJ2-5|14
TGTGCCAGCAGCGGTGACAAGGGGTGGGAGACCCAGTACTTC
CASSGDKGWETQYF
>.|TRBV11-3|TRBD2|TRBJ2-3|16
TGTGCCAGCAGCCTCGGGACTAGCGGGCGCACAGATACGCAGTATTTT
CASSLGTSGRTDTQYF
>.|TRBV5-1|.|TRBJ2-5|13
TGCGCCAGCAGCCCGGGGGTACAAGAGACCCAGTACTTC
CASSPGVQETQYF
>once|TRBV28|TRBD1|TRBJ1-6|16
TGTGCCAGCAGTTTCGTGTCCAGGGGGTATAATTCACCCCTCCACTTT
CASSFVSRGYNSPLHF
>.|TRBV6-5|.|TRBJ2-6|15
TGTGCCAGCAGCGGGGGTGAGGCTGGGGCCAACGTCCTGACTTTC
CASSGGEAGANVLTF
>once|TRBV21-1|.|TRBJ1-1|13
TGTGCCAGCAGCAGAAGAGACAGGGAGGAAGCTTTCTTT
CASSRRDREEAFF
>.|TRBV6-5|.|TRBJ1-3|15
TGTGCCAGCAGGCCAGGGTTCTTCTCTGGAAACACCATATATTTT
CASRPGFFSGNTIYF
>.|TRBV20-1|TRBD2|TRBJ2-5|16
TGCAGTGCTAGTTGGATGACGGGGGGGCCTGTTGAGACCCAGTACTTC
CSASWMTGGPVETQYF
>many|TRBV5-1|TRBD1|TRBJ2-5|16
TGCGCCAGCAGCTTGGGGTGGACAGGGGCCGGGGAGACCCAGTACTTC
CASSLGWTGAGETQYF
>.|TRBV19|.|TRBJ1-1|16
TGTGCCACCATGGGGGGGACTTTAGCCAAGAACACTGAAGCTTTCTTT
CATMGGTLAKNTEAFF
>.|TRBV7-9|.|TRBJ1-1|15
TGTGCCAGCAGCTTATCGCGGGGAGGGAACACTGAAGCTTTCTTT
CASSLSRGGNTEAFF
>.|TRBV14|.|TRBJ2-7|14
TGTGCCAGCAGCCAGGAATGGGCCTTCTCCGAGCAGTACTTC
CASSQEWAFSEQYF
>.|TRBV4-1|.|TRBJ1-3|13
TGCGCCAGCAGCCAAGCCCCGGCGGACACCATATATTTT
CASSQAPADTIYF
>.|TRBV5-6|.|TRBJ2-3|16
TGTGCCAGCAGCTTGGGGGCAGGGACTAGCACAGATACGCAGTATTTT
CASSLGAGTSTDTQYF
>once|TRBV7-9|TRBD1|TRBJ1-2|13
TGTGCCAGCAGCGTGGGACAGAACTATGGCTACACCTTC
CASSVGQNYGYTF
>.|TRBV6-1|.|TRBJ1-1|13
TGTGCCAGCAGTGAAGGGTTGGGACTCGCAGCTTTCTTT
CASSEGLGLAAFF
>.|TRBV19|TRBD1|TRBJ1-4|14
TGTGCCAGTAGTAAGGACAGGGAAGGTGAAAAACTGTTTTTT
CASSKDREGEKLFF
>.|TRBV12-3/TRBV12-4|.|TRBJ2-3|12
TGTGCCAGCACCTCGAGGTCAGATACGCAGTATTTT
CASTSRSDTQYF
>.|TRBV15|TRBD1|TRBJ2-1|16
TGTGCCACCAGCAGACAGCCGGGACAGGGGGGTGATGAGCAGTTCTTC
CATSRQPGQGGDEQFF
>.|TRBV6-4|TRBD1|TRBJ2-7|15
TGTGCCAGCAGCCCCGGACAGGGGGGCACCTACGAGCAGTACTTC
CASSPGQGGTYEQYF
>.|TRBV18|.|TRBJ2-1|13
TGTGCCAGCTCACCCAGGCAAAACAATGAGCAGTTCTTC
CASSPRQNNEQFF
>.|TRBV5-6|.|TRBJ2-7|13
TGTGCCAGCAGCGACATGGTATCCTACGAGCAGTACTTC
CASSDMVSYEQYF
>.|TRBV20-1|.|TRBJ2-1|11
TGCAGTGCCAGTAGTCTGGGGGCGCAGTTCTTC
CSASSLGAQFF
>few|TRBV18|TRBD1|TRBJ1-2|15
TGTGCCAGCTCAGAGGGACAGGGCCTAATCTATGGCTACACCTTC
CASSEGQGLIYGYTF
>.|TRBV14|TRBD1|TRBJ2-1|13
TGTGCCAGCAGGCAAACAGGGGTAGGTGAGCAGTTCTTC
CASRQTGVGEQFF
>.|TRBV15|TRBD1|TRBJ2-7|15
TGTGCCACCAGCAGAGTACAGGGGGCCCGTGGGGAGCAGTACTTC
CATSRVQGARGEQYF
>.|TRBV3-1/TRBV3-2|TRBD2|TRBJ2-3|17
TGTGCCAGCAGCCAAGATCGGGGGGGTCCTAGCACAGATACGCAGTATTTT
CASSQDRGGPSTDTQYF
>.|TRBV2|.|TRBJ2-7|14
TGTGCCAGCAGTGAACACAGGGTCTCCTACGAGCAGTACTTC
CASSEHRVSYEQYF
>.|TRBV15|.|TRBJ2-1|12
TGTGCCACCAGAAGAGGGGGGGATGAGCAGTTCTTC
CATRRGGDEQFF
>.|TRBV29-1|.|TRBJ2-6|15
TGCAGCGTCGCCGTGGGGGGCTCTGGGGCCAACGTCCTGACTTTC
CSVAVGGSGANVLTF